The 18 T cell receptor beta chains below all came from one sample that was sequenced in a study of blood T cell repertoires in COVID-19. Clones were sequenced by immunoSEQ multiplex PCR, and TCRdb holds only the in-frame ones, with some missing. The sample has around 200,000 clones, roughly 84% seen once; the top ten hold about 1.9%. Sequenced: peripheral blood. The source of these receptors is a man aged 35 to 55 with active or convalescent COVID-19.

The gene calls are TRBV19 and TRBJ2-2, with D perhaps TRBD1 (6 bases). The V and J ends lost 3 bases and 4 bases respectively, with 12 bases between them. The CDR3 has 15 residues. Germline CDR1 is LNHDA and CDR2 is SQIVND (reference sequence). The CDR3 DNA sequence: TGTGCCAGTAGTATCGGCCAGGGGACCACCGGGGAGCTGTTTTTT. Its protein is CASSIGQGTTGELFF.

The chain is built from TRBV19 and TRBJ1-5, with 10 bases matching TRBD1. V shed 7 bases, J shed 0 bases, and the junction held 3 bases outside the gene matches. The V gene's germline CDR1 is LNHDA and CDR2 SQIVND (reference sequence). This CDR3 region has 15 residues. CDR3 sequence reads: CASMGDRGSNQPQHF. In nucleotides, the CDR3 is TGTGCCAGTATGGGGGACAGGGGTAGCAATCAGCCCCAGCATTTT. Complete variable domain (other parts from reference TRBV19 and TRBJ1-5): DGGITQSPKYLFRKEGQNVTLSCEQNLNHDAMYWYRQDPGQGLRLIYYSQIVNDFQKGDIAEGYSVSREKKESFPLTVTSAQKNPTAFYLCASMGDRGSNQPQHFGDGTRLSIL.

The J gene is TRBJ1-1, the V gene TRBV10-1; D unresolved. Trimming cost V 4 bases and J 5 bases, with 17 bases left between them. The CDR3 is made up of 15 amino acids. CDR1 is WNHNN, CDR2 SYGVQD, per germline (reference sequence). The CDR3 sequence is CASSAHGKMGTEAFF. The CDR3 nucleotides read TGCGCCAGCAGTGCCCACGGGAAGATGGGGACTGAAGCTTTCTTT.

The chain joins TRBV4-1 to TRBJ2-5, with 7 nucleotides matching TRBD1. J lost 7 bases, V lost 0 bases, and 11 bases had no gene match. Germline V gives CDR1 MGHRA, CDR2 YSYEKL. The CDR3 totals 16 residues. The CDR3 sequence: CASSQDDRQGGRTQYF. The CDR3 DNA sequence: TGCGCCAGCAGCCAAGATGATAGACAGGGCGGGCGGACCCAGTACTTC.

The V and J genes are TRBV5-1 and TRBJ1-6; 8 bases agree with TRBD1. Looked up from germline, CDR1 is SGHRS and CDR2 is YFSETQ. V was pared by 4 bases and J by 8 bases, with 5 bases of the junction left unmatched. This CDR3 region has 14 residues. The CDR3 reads CASSLQGADSPLHF. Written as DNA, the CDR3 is TGCGCCAGCAGCCTTCAGGGGGCTGATTCACCCCTCCACTTT. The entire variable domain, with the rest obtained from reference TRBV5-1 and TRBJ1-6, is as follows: KAGVTQTPRYLIKTRGQQVTLSCSPISGHRSVSWYQQTPGQGLQFLFEYFSETQRNKGNFPGRFSGRQFSNSRSEMNVSTLELGDSALYLCASSLQGADSPLHFGNGTRLTVT.

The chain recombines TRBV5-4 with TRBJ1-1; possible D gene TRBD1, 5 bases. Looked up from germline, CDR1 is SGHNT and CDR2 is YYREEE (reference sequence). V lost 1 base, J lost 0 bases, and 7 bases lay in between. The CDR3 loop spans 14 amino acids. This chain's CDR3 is CASSLPGLNTEAFF. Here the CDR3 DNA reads TGTGCCAGCAGCTTGCCAGGGTTGAACACTGAAGCTTTCTTT.

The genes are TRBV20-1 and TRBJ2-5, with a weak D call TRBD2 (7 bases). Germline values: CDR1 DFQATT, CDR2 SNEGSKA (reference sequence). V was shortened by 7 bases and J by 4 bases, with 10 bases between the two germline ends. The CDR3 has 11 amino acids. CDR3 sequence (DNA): TGCAGTGGAGGGGGGGTAGAGACCCAGTACTTC. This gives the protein CSGGGVETQYF.

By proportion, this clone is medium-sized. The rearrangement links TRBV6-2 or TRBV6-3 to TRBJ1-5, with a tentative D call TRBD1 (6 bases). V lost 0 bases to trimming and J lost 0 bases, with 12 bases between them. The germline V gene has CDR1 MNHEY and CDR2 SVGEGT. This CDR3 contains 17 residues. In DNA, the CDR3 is TGTGCCAGCAGTTACTCGGGGGCATGGGTTAGCAATCAGCCCCAGCATTTT. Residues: CASSYSGAWVSNQPQHF.

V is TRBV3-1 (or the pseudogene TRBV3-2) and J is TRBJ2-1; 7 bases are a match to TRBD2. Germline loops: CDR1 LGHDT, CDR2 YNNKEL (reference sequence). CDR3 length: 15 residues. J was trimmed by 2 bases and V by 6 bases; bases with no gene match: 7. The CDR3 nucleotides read TGTGCCAGCAGTAGGCTAGCGGCGACCTACAATGAGCAGTTCTTC. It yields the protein CASSRLAATYNEQFF.

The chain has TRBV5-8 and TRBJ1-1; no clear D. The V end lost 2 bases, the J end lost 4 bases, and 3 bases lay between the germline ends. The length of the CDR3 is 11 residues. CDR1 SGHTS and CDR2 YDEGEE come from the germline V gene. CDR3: CASSFITEAFF. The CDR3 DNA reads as TGTGCCAGCAGCTTCATCACTGAAGCTTTCTTT.

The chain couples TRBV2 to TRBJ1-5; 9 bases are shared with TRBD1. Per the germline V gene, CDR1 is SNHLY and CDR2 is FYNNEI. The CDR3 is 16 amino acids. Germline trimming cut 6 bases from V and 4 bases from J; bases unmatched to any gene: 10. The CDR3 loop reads CASSPLNRGRNQPQHF. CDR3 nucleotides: TGTGCCAGCAGCCCATTAAACAGGGGGCGGAATCAGCCCCAGCATTTT.

This CDR3 is CASASGSYNEQFF. The CDR3 DNA sequence: TGTGCCAGCGCTAGCGGGAGCTACAATGAGCAGTTCTTC. This chain connects TRBV28 to TRBJ2-1; 10 bases map to TRBD2. The CDR3 is 13 residues long. From germline, CDR1 is MDHEN and CDR2 SYDVKM. V shed 8 bases and J 3 bases; nucleotides not matched to a gene: 1.

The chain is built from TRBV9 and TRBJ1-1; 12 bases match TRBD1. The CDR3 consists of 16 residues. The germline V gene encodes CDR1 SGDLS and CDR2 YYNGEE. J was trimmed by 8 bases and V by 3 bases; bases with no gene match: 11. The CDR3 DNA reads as TGTGCCAGCAGCGCCCACCCCGGGACAGGGGGCATCGAAGCTTTCTTT. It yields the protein CASSAHPGTGGIEAFF.

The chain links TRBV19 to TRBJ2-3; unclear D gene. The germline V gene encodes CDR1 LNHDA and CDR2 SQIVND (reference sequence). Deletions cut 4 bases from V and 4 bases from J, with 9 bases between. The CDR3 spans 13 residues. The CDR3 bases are TGTGCCAGTAGTACCTCTAGAGCAGATACGCAGTATTTT. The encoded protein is CASSTSRADTQYF.

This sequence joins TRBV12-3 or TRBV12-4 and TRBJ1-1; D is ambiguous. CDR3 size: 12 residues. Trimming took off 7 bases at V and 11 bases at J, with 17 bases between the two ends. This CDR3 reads CASISLIPGAFF. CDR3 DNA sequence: TGTGCCAGCATCAGTTTAATTCCCGGGGCTTTCTTT.

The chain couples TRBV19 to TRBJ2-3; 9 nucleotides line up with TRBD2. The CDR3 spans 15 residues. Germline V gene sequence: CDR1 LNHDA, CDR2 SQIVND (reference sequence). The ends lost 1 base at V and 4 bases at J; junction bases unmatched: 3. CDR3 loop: CASSIVAGGADTQYF. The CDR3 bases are TGTGCCAGTAGTATAGTGGCGGGGGGGGCAGATACGCAGTATTTT.

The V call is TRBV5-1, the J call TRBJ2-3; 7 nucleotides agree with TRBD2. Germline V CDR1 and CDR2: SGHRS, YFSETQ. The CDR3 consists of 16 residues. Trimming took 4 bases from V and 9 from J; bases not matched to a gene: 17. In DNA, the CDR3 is TGCGCCAGCAGCCTAACCCTCGGGACTACCCTGGGGACGCAGTATTTT. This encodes CASSLTLGTTLGTQYF.

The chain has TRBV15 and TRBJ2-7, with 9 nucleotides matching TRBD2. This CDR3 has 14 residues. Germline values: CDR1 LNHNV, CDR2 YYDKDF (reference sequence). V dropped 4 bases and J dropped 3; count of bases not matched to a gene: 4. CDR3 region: CATSTRTSDYEQYF. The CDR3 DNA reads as TGTGCCACCAGCACAAGGACTAGCGACTACGAGCAGTACTTC.